The 28 T cell receptor beta chains presented below share a single source sample, sequenced in a study of cytomegalovirus exposure and HLA in healthy donors. Sequencing was performed with immunoSEQ multiplex PCR; in TCRdb, only in-frame clones are kept and a portion is missing. The data show under 300,000 clones, approximately 86% seen once. Sequenced material: PBMCs. The receptor set was obtained from a woman aged 18-29 years in good health and CMV-seronegative.

The genes are TRBV2 and TRBJ2-5, with a weak D call TRBD1 (6 bases). V lost 8 bases and J lost 4, with 11 bases in between. In germline, CDR1 is SNHLY, CDR2 FYNNEI. The CDR3 length is 12 residues. CDR3 nucleotide sequence: TGTGCCAGCCACAGGGAAATAGAGACCCAGTACTTC. It yields the protein CASHREIETQYF.

The CDR3 here is CASSPNPLGTGVYNEQFF. The DNA of the CDR3 is TGTGCCAGCTCCCCGAACCCCTTGGGGACAGGGGTCTACAATGAGCAGTTCTTC. The chain has TRBV18 and TRBJ2-1; 10 bases match TRBD1. The junction had 14 bases not matched to a gene; V was cut back by 6 bases and J by 3 bases. This CDR3 comprises 18 residues. The germline gives CDR1 KGHSH, CDR2 LQKENI.

The V gene is TRBV11-2, the J gene TRBJ2-7; 10 bases are shared with TRBD1. Germline V gives CDR1 SGHAT, CDR2 FQNNGV. This CDR3 is built from 16 residues. The V segment lost 0 bases and the J segment 0 bases; nucleotides outside the gene matches: 2. CDR3 in amino acids: CASSLDGTGASYEQYF. CDR3 DNA: TGTGCCAGCAGCTTAGATGGGACAGGGGCCTCCTACGAGCAGTACTTC.

V and J are TRBV6-1 and TRBJ2-2; tentative D call: TRBD1 (6 bases). Germline V gene sequence: CDR1 MNHNS, CDR2 SASEGT. V gave up 4 bases and J gave up 7 bases, with 16 bases separating them. There are 15 residues in the CDR3. CDR3 amino acids: CASSGTGFFGGELFF. The DNA of the CDR3 is TGTGCCAGCAGTGGAACAGGGTTTTTTGGCGGGGAGCTGTTTTTT.

This chain links TRBV19 with TRBJ2-7; weak D call: TRBD2 (5 bases). Germline CDR1 is LNHDA and CDR2 is SQIVND (reference sequence). The length of the CDR3 is 14 residues. V was clipped by 3 bases and J by 4 bases, with 13 bases between them. CDR3 DNA sequence: TGTGCCAGTAGTATTTCGAACGGGAATTACGAGCAGTACTTC. Protein sequence: CASSISNGNYEQYF. The full variable domain, in which reference TRBV19 and TRBJ2-7 provide the parts outside the CDR3, is DGGITQSPKYLFRKEGQNVTLSCEQNLNHDAMYWYRQDPGQGLRLIYYSQIVNDFQKGDIAEGYSVSREKKESFPLTVTSAQKNPTAFYLCASSISNGNYEQYFGPGTRLTVT.

The rearrangement joins TRBV4-1 to TRBJ1-3, with 8 bases matching TRBD1. The CDR3 extends over 16 amino acids. Per the germline V gene, CDR1 is MGHRA and CDR2 is YSYEKL. The V gene end was trimmed by 0 bases and the J gene end by 4 bases; junction bases not matched to a gene: 5. The CDR3 region is CASSQDRTGRGNTIYF. The DNA for the CDR3 is TGCGCCAGCAGCCAAGATAGGACAGGGAGGGGAAACACCATATATTTT.

This clone was seen a few times. V and J are TRBV25-1 and TRBJ1-6; 12 nucleotides agree with TRBD1. This CDR3 has 16 residues. Germline assignment: CDR1 MGHDK and CDR2 SYGVNS. Unmatched junction bases numbered 6, after V lost 4 bases and J lost 8 bases. The CDR3 DNA is TGTGCCAGCAGTGGTCCCGGGACAGGGGGCGATTCACCCCTCCACTTT. Translated, it gives CASSGPGTGGDSPLHF.

This clone was found a few times. The V gene is TRBV6-1, the J gene TRBJ1-2; weak D call: TRBD1 (5 bases). Germline CDR1 MNHNS, CDR2 SASEGT. The CDR3 runs 16 residues. V shed 4 bases and J shed 6 bases, with 21 bases lying between them. The CDR3: CASSGLRGWATHGYTF. CDR3 DNA sequence: TGTGCCAGCAGTGGCCTCCGGGGGTGGGCAACGCATGGCTACACCTTC.

The chain links TRBV18 to TRBJ1-1; maybe TRBD1 (5 bases). The CDR3 length is 13 residues. Germline-derived CDR1 and CDR2 are KGHSH and LQKENI. Trimming cost V 2 bases and J 4 bases, with 8 bases left between them. The CDR3 DNA reads TGTGCCAGCTCACCAGGGACTCGCACTGAAGCTTTCTTT. Protein: CASSPGTRTEAFF.

The chain is built from TRBV30 and TRBJ2-1, with 7 positions matching TRBD2. J gave up 2 bases and V 0 bases, and 19 bases lay outside the gene matches. There are 20 residues in the CDR3. CDR1 GTSNPN and CDR2 SVGIG come from the germline V gene (reference sequence). The chain's CDR3 is CAWSVLFSWSLAETYNEQFF. The CDR3 bases are TGTGCCTGGAGTGTACTCTTCTCGTGGAGTCTAGCGGAGACCTACAATGAGCAGTTCTTC. Variable domain in full (rest from reference TRBV30 and TRBJ2-1): SQTIHQWPATLVQPVGSPLSLECTVEGTSNPNLYWYRQAAGRGLQLLFYSVGIGQISSEVPQNLSASRPQDRQFILSSKKLLLSDSGFYLCAWSVLFSWSLAETYNEQFFGPGTRLTVL.

This clone showed up just once. V gene TRBV6-6 combines with J gene TRBJ1-3; D is ambiguous. The CDR3 totals 14 residues. CDR1 is MNHNY, CDR2 SVGAGI, per germline (reference sequence). V lost 11 bases to trimming and J lost 0 bases, with 14 bases between them. CDR3 sequence reads: CACHTIDSGNTIYF. CDR3 nucleotide sequence: TGTGCCTGTCACACGATTGACTCTGGAAACACCATATATTTT.

The chain links TRBV15 to TRBJ1-1; perhaps TRBD1 as D (5 bases). Trimming pared 8 bases from V and 0 bases from J, leaving 10 bases between. The CDR3 contains 13 residues. Per the germline V gene, CDR1 is LNHNV and CDR2 is YYDKDF (reference sequence). The CDR3 DNA sequence: TGTGCCACCCGCGACAGTATGAACACTGAAGCTTTCTTT. It specifies CATRDSMNTEAFF.

The chain couples TRBV6-4 to TRBJ1-2, with a weak D call TRBD1 (5 bases). The CDR3 sequence is 15 residues long. V was trimmed by 1 base and J by 2 bases, leaving 11 bases between them. The germline V gene has CDR1 MRHNA and CDR2 SNTAGT. The CDR3 sequence: CASSDWAGRNYGYTF. DNA for the CDR3: TGTGCCAGCAGTGACTGGGCAGGGAGGAACTATGGCTACACCTTC.

Notes on this clone: A read error may produce the germline difference seen at one junction end. V and J are TRBV7-2 and TRBJ1-2, with 7 positions matching TRBD1. CDR1 is SGHTA, CDR2 FQGNSA, per germline. The CDR3 extends over 10 amino acids. This CDR3 reads CASSLAGQVF. Written as DNA, the CDR3 is TGTGCCAGCAGCTTAGCTGGACAGGTTTTC.

This chain connects TRBV10-2 to TRBJ2-5, with D possibly being TRBD2 (6 bases). Trimming shortened V by 8 bases and J by 5 bases, and 15 bases separated the two germline ends. This CDR3 is built from 13 residues. CDR1 is WSHSY and CDR2 is SAAADI in the germline V gene. CDR3 bases: TGCGCCAGCGGGGGACTGGAGTGGGAGACCCAGTACTTC. Its protein product is CASGGLEWETQYF.

V and J are TRBV5-1 and TRBJ1-2; TRBD1 might be the D (6 bases). The CDR3 loop spans 14 amino acids. Deletions cut 6 bases from V and 4 bases from J, with 16 bases between. CDR1 and CDR2 from the germline V gene are SGHRS and YFSETQ. In nucleotides, the CDR3 is TGCGCCAGCACGACAGGTCGGGGACCCTATGGCTACACCTTC. This gives the protein CASTTGRGPYGYTF.

The V call is TRBV9, the J call TRBJ1-1; D remains unclear. V was shortened by 4 bases and J by 1 base, with 8 bases between the two germline ends. Germline V gene lookup returns CDR1 SGDLS and CDR2 YYNGEE. CDR3 size: 13 residues. Here the CDR3 reads CASSSRSNTEAFF. CDR3 in DNA: TGTGCCAGCAGCTCCCGGTCGAACACTGAAGCTTTCTTT.

The sample holds a few counts of this clone. The V call is TRBV5-1, the J call TRBJ1-4; D call uncertain. V lost 1 base, J lost 7 bases, and 14 bases lay in between. This CDR3 spans 15 amino acids. Looked up from germline, CDR1 is SGHRS and CDR2 is YFSETQ. The CDR3 DNA reads TGCGCCAGCAGCTTGTTTTCGGGATGGGGTGAAAAACTGTTTTTT. It specifies CASSLFSGWGEKLFF.

V and J are TRBV29-1 and TRBJ1-4, with D perhaps TRBD1 (5 bases). The CDR3 loop spans 13 amino acids. Germline V CDR1 and CDR2: SQVTM, ANQGSEA. V shed 5 bases and J shed 2 bases, with 9 bases lying between them. CDR3 region: CSVRQPTNEKLFF. The CDR3 DNA is TGCAGCGTTAGACAGCCTACTAATGAAAAACTGTTTTTT.

In DNA form, the CDR3 reads TGCGCCAGCAGCCAACTTGCATTAGCGGACTCCTACGAGCAGTACTTC. It specifies CASSQLALADSYEQYF. J is TRBJ2-7 and V is TRBV4-1, with D maybe TRBD2 (6 bases). V gave up 2 bases and J gave up 0 bases, with 14 bases separating them. Germline-derived CDR1 and CDR2 are MGHRA and YSYEKL. The CDR3 contains 16 residues.

The V gene is TRBV7-2, the J gene TRBJ1-1; 7 bases map to TRBD1. Unmatched junction bases numbered 5, after V lost 1 base and J lost 0 bases. There are 16 residues in the CDR3. CDR1 is SGHTA, CDR2 FQGNSA, per germline. CDR3 loop: CASSLGGTAVNTEAFF. In DNA, the CDR3 is TGTGCCAGCAGCTTAGGGGGGACAGCCGTGAACACTGAAGCTTTCTTT.

The chain couples TRBV5-1 to TRBJ2-1; TRBD2 matches at 12 bases. In germline, CDR1 is SGHRS, CDR2 YFSETQ. The junction had 9 bases not matched to a gene; V was cut back by 0 bases and J by 8 bases. The CDR3 totals 17 residues. The CDR3 loop is CASSLDLAGGPPHEQFF. The DNA for the CDR3 is TGCGCCAGCAGCTTGGACCTAGCGGGAGGGCCTCCCCATGAGCAGTTCTTC.

This chain connects TRBV5-6 to TRBJ1-5, with 8 bases fitting TRBD1. This CDR3 is built from 14 residues. With V trimmed by 4 bases and J by 6 bases, 6 bases remained unmatched. In germline, CDR1 is SGHDT, CDR2 YYEEEE. The CDR3 DNA follows: TGTGCCAGCAGCCCGGGACAGGAGAGTCAGCCCCAGCATTTT. It codes for CASSPGQESQPQHF.

This chain joins TRBV10-3 and TRBJ2-2; 7 nucleotides line up with TRBD1. Germline values: CDR1 ENHRY, CDR2 SYGVKD. Trimming removed 10 bases from V and 6 bases from J; junction bases left unmatched: 2. This CDR3 is 11 amino acids long. The CDR3 loop reads CATQGAGELFF. The CDR3 DNA is TGTGCCACCCAGGGGGCCGGGGAGCTGTTTTTT.

The chain recombines TRBV10-1 with TRBJ2-7; 11 nucleotides match TRBD2. Germline V gene sequence: CDR1 WNHNN, CDR2 SYGVQD (reference sequence). CDR3 length equals 17 residues. V dropped 2 bases and J dropped 0; count of bases not matched to a gene: 6. The CDR3 loop reads CASSEDGTSGYSYEQYF. In nucleotides, the CDR3 is TGCGCCAGCAGTGAGGACGGGACTAGCGGTTACTCCTACGAGCAGTACTTC.

J is TRBJ2-1 and V is TRBV6-5; 8 bases line up with TRBD2. The V and J ends lost 11 bases and 3 bases, in that order; junction bases with no gene match: 9. Germline-derived CDR1 and CDR2 are MNHEY and SVGAGI. The CDR3 is 14 residues long. CDR3 sequence (DNA): TGTGCCTCACACGGGGGGGCCGACTACAATGAGCAGTTCTTC. Protein product: CASHGGADYNEQFF.

This chain uses TRBV9 with TRBJ2-1; TRBD2 might be the D (6 bases). This CDR3 spans 13 amino acids. Trimming took 7 bases from V and 0 from J, leaving 8 bases between them. CDR1 is SGDLS and CDR2 is YYNGEE in the germline V gene. The CDR3 nucleotides read TGTGCCAGCGGAGGGAGCTCCTACAATGAGCAGTTCTTC. Protein product: CASGGSSYNEQFF.

V usage is TRBV2 and J usage is TRBJ2-5; 10 nucleotides agree with TRBD2. The CDR3 runs to 16 residues. V was pared by 7 bases and J by 2 bases, with 10 bases of the junction left unmatched. Germline V gives CDR1 SNHLY, CDR2 FYNNEI. The CDR3 loop is CASKLAGTNRQETQYF. The CDR3 bases are TGTGCCAGCAAACTAGCGGGGACTAACCGGCAAGAGACCCAGTACTTC.